This TCR beta chain was retrieved from a study of blood T cell repertoires in COVID-19. Participants spanned ages about 18 to 95 years and resided in 20 to 25 US areas. Each participant's cohort was designated according to participant-reported clinical history. Trimming cost V 5 bases and J 0 bases, with 19 bases left between them. Germline-derived CDR1 and CDR2 are SGHNT and YENEEA. This CDR3 is built from 18 residues. The assay was immunoSEQ multiplex PCR, and TCRdb's table has in-frame clones only and misses some. The table shows 150,000 to 250,000 clones, with approximately 85% occurring only once.

This chain links TRBV11-3 with TRBJ2-2, with D perhaps matching TRBD2 (6 bases). Sequenced input: PBMCs or T cells enriched from blood (not recorded which). The receptor's source is a man aged 35-49 years who had recovered from COVID-19. The CDR3 DNA is TGTGCCAGCAGCCGAGCGCTAGCGTGGGGATCGAACACCGGGGAGCTGTTTTTT. It translates to CASSRALAWGSNTGELFF.